One sample yielded the 27 T cell receptor beta chains listed below, sequenced in a study of blood T cells in healthy people across ages. A sample-barcoded 5' primer and a J-beta primer mix were used in a second PCR of roughly 7 to 11 cycles. A single record per CDR3 protein comes from TCRdb applying MiXCR to the 5' RACE reads. The sample records around 1,900,000 distinct CDR3 sequences, about two fifths being singletons. Specimen: blood. These receptors came from a human donor in good health.

This clonotype was observed a handful of times. This rearrangement joins TRBV12-3 or TRBV12-4 to TRBJ2-1; tentative D call: TRBD2 (6 bases). Deletions cut 3 bases from V and 3 bases from J, with 18 bases between. The CDR3 sequence is 17 residues long. The CDR3 here is CASSFASGTQFYNEQFF. Written as DNA, the CDR3 is TGTGCCAGCAGTTTTGCCTCCGGGACTCAATTCTACAATGAGCAGTTCTTC.

This chain uses TRBV6-1 with TRBJ2-7; D gene unclear. V was pared by 7 bases and J by 1 base, with 17 bases between. This CDR3 is 15 amino acids long. CDR1 is MNHNS and CDR2 is SASEGT in the germline V gene. The CDR3 region is CASIGPHGPSYEQYF. The CDR3 DNA is TGTGCCAGCATCGGTCCCCACGGACCATCCTACGAGCAGTACTTC.

This clonotype was counted only a few times. The J gene is TRBJ2-3, the V gene TRBV29-1; 11 bases match TRBD2. The CDR3 has 14 residues. Germline V gene lookup returns CDR1 SQVTM and CDR2 ANQGSEA. V gave up 5 bases and J gave up 6 bases; unmatched junction bases: 7. The CDR3 DNA reads as TGCAGCGTTAAGACTAGCGGGGATCCCGATACGCAGTATTTT. Residues: CSVKTSGDPDTQYF.

The rearrangement links TRBV18 to TRBJ2-7, with 8 bases fitting TRBD2. After removal of 3 bases from V and 2 bases from J, the junction contained 3 bases not matched to a gene. Germline CDR1 is KGHSH and CDR2 is LQKENI. The CDR3 is 14 amino acids. As DNA, the CDR3 is TGTGCCAGCTCACCGTTCGGGGGGGCCTACGAGCAGTACTTC. It encodes CASSPFGGAYEQYF.

This clonotype came up many times. V gene TRBV10-3 combines with J gene TRBJ2-7; tentatively, D is TRBD1 (6 bases). V shed 0 bases and J shed 5 bases, with 17 bases lying between them. Germline CDR1 ENHRY, CDR2 SYGVKD. The CDR3 spans 16 residues. DNA of the CDR3: TGTGCCATCAGTGAGTCGATTCCAGGGGACCCCAACGAGCAGTACTTC. It specifies CAISESIPGDPNEQYF.

This clonotype has just a few counts. The gene calls are TRBV7-2 and TRBJ2-3; TRBD2 aligns across 13 bases. Germline trimming cut 4 bases from V and 6 bases from J; bases unmatched to any gene: 4. The CDR3 spans 15 residues. Germline assignment: CDR1 SGHTA and CDR2 FQGNSA. The CDR3 spells CASSWTSGGDDTQYF. Written as DNA, the CDR3 is TGTGCCAGCAGCTGGACTAGCGGGGGTGATGATACGCAGTATTTT.

V usage is TRBV4-3 and J usage is TRBJ1-2, with D possibly being TRBD1 (5 bases). Germline values: CDR1 LGHNA, CDR2 YSLEER. CDR3 size: 13 residues. V shed 2 bases and J shed 8 bases, with 12 bases lying between them. This chain's CDR3 is CASSQLAGQGYTF. DNA of the CDR3: TGCGCCAGCAGCCAACTGGCAGGGCAAGGCTACACCTTC.

The chain couples TRBV12-3 or TRBV12-4 to TRBJ2-7, with 8 bases aligning to TRBD1. The J segment lost 4 bases and the V segment lost 9 bases, leaving 5 bases of the junction unmatched. CDR3 length equals 12 residues. The CDR3 protein is CASQQGVYEQYF. CDR3 nucleotides: TGTGCCAGTCAACAGGGGGTATACGAGCAGTACTTC.

The J gene is TRBJ1-5, the V gene TRBV7-2, with 7 bases lining up with TRBD1. The CDR3 loop spans 15 amino acids. Trimming took 2 bases from V and 4 from J; bases not matched to a gene: 5. CDR1 is SGHTA and CDR2 is FQGNSA in the germline V gene. This CDR3 is CASSLYSGGNQPQHF. For the CDR3, the DNA is TGTGCCAGCAGCTTATATTCAGGGGGAAATCAGCCCCAGCATTTT. The complete variable domain, with remaining parts taken from reference TRBV7-2 and TRBJ1-5, reads GAGVSQSPSNKVTEKGKDVELRCDPISGHTALYWYRQSLGQGLEFLIYFQGNSAPDKSGLPSDRFSAERTGGSVSTLTIQRTQQEDSAVYLCASSLYSGGNQPQHFGDGTRLSIL.

This clonotype has only one observation. This chain uses TRBV19 with TRBJ2-6; D is unclear. The germline gives CDR1 LNHDA, CDR2 SQIVND (reference sequence). This CDR3 has 17 residues. The ends were cut back, 0 bases at V and 0 bases at J, with 9 bases in the middle. The CDR3 region is CASSIDLEISGANVLTF. The CDR3 nucleotides read TGTGCCAGTAGTATAGATTTAGAAATCTCTGGGGCCAACGTCCTGACTTTC.

The chain uses TRBV6-2 or TRBV6-3 and TRBJ2-6; perhaps TRBD1 as D (6 bases). This CDR3 is 16 amino acids long. Germline CDR1 MNHEY, CDR2 SVGEGT. V gave up 4 bases and J gave up 3 bases, with 13 bases separating them. The CDR3 nucleotides are TGTGCCAGCAGTTCCCACAGGGTCCTTGGGGCCAACGTCCTGACTTTC. This encodes CASSSHRVLGANVLTF.

This sequence joins TRBV28 and TRBJ2-7; D perhaps matches TRBD2 (5 bases). CDR1 and CDR2 from the germline V gene are MDHEN and SYDVKM. The V gene lost 11 bases and the J gene lost 5 bases, with 22 bases spanning the gap. The CDR3 is made up of 14 amino acids. As DNA, the CDR3 is TGTGCCGCCGGAACCTGGGTAGGAGGTCACGAGCAGTACTTC. It encodes CAAGTWVGGHEQYF.

V and J are TRBV6-2 or TRBV6-3 and TRBJ1-5, with D possibly matching TRBD1 (5 bases). Trimming took off 5 bases at V and 0 bases at J, with 14 bases between the two ends. The CDR3 length is 16 residues. The V gene's germline CDR1 is MNHEY and CDR2 SVGEGT. CDR3 in DNA: TGTGCCAGCAGTCGGGGGACGGCCTATAGCAATCAGCCCCAGCATTTT. Protein: CASSRGTAYSNQPQHF.

The rearrangement links TRBV6-5 to TRBJ2-7, with 7 bases lining up with TRBD1. The CDR3 is 15 residues long. V dropped 6 bases and J dropped 2; count of bases not matched to a gene: 10. CDR1 is MNHEY and CDR2 is SVGAGI in the germline V gene. The CDR3, as DNA: TGTGCCAGCAGGCCGACACAGGGGTGGACCTACGAGCAGTACTTC. Protein product: CASRPTQGWTYEQYF.

Worth noting for this clonotype: A junction end diverges from the germline sequence, so it may reflect a read error. The chain has TRBV29-1 and TRBJ2-5; the match to TRBD2 covers 8 bases. Germline V gives CDR1 SQVTM, CDR2 ANQGSEA. The CDR3 is 13 amino acids. The CDR3 region is CSGAGGRQESQYF. In nucleotides, the CDR3 is TGCAGCGGCGCGGGGGGAAGGCAAGAGTCCCAGTACTTC.

The chain employs TRBV6-5 and TRBJ2-7, with D possibly being TRBD1 (5 bases). Per the germline V gene, CDR1 is MNHEY and CDR2 is SVGAGI. The CDR3 totals 14 residues. V was shortened by 5 bases and J by 6 bases, with 17 bases between the two germline ends. CDR3 sequence reads: CASSPTAKTGEQYF. The CDR3 nucleotides read TGTGCCAGCAGTCCGACGGCCAAAACAGGCGAGCAGTACTTC.

The rearrangement uses TRBV28 and TRBJ2-5; 7 positions match TRBD1. The CDR3 covers 15 residues. Germline CDR1 is MDHEN and CDR2 is SYDVKM. V lost 2 bases to trimming and J lost 5 bases; unmatched junction nucleotides: 8. The CDR3 DNA reads as TGTGCCAGCAGTTTACAAGACAGGGTCTGGGAGACCCAGTACTTC. As protein: CASSLQDRVWETQYF.

V usage is TRBV5-1 and J usage is TRBJ2-5, with 8 bases identical to TRBD2. CDR3 length: 15 residues. J lost 2 bases, V lost 7 bases, and 10 bases had no gene match. Per the germline V gene, CDR1 is SGHRS and CDR2 is YFSETQ. The CDR3 loop reads CASLDPTSAQETQYF. The CDR3 region has the DNA TGCGCCAGCCTCGACCCGACTAGCGCACAAGAGACCCAGTACTTC.

V gene TRBV20-1 combines with J gene TRBJ1-2, with 7 nucleotides matching TRBD1. CDR1 DFQATT and CDR2 SNEGSKA come from the germline V gene (reference sequence). The CDR3 is 16 amino acids. Germline trimming cut 0 bases from V and 8 bases from J; bases unmatched to any gene: 15. The CDR3 coding sequence is TGCAGTGCTAGAGATGTAGGAGGGGGCGAAACTGAGGGCTACACCTTC. Translation gives CSARDVGGGETEGYTF.

This rearrangement joins TRBV9 to TRBJ1-2; a weak D match, TRBD1 (6 bases). The CDR3 spans 15 residues. CDR1 is SGDLS and CDR2 is YYNGEE in the germline V gene. V lost 3 bases to trimming and J lost 3 bases, with 15 bases between them. In DNA form, the CDR3 reads TGTGCCAGCAGCGGTTACAGGGAAGGGGACTATGGCTACACCTTC. Amino acids: CASSGYREGDYGYTF.

The V gene is TRBV14, the J gene TRBJ1-1, with no clear D. Germline CDR1 reads SGHDN; CDR2 reads FVKESK. CDR3 size: 13 residues. Trimming removed 0 bases from V and 4 bases from J, with 6 bases in between. The chain's CDR3 is CASSQDWPTEAFF. Written as DNA, the CDR3 is TGTGCCAGCAGCCAAGATTGGCCCACTGAAGCTTTCTTT.

V gene TRBV27 combines with J gene TRBJ2-2; 10 bases match TRBD1. The CDR3 is 16 residues long. V was pared by 5 bases and J by 5 bases, with 8 bases of the junction left unmatched. CDR1 is MNHEY, CDR2 SMNVEV, per germline (reference sequence). The CDR3 coding sequence is TGTGCCAGCAGTCGATATCCGGGACAGGGGACCGGGGAGCTGTTTTTT. The encoded protein is CASSRYPGQGTGELFF.

The chain has TRBV12-3 or TRBV12-4 and TRBJ2-2, with 8 bases that match TRBD1. The CDR3 extends over 15 amino acids. With V trimmed by 7 bases and J by 4 bases, 8 bases remained unmatched. CDR3 sequence reads: CASTPSQGATGELFF. The DNA of the CDR3 is TGTGCCAGCACCCCCAGCCAGGGGGCCACCGGGGAGCTGTTTTTT.

The chain has TRBV20-1 and TRBJ2-1; either TRBD1 or TRBD2 may fit D (6 bases each). The V end was cut by 1 base, the J end by 6 bases, with 13 bases between. Per the germline V gene, CDR1 is DFQATT and CDR2 is SNEGSKA (reference sequence). The CDR3 length is 14 residues. The DNA of the CDR3 is TGCAGTGCTAGAGCGGGGGCCGGGAGCAATGAGCAGTTCTTC. Encoded protein: CSARAGAGSNEQFF.

The genes are TRBV25-1 and TRBJ1-2, with no clear D. The V and J ends lost 0 bases and 2 bases respectively, with 7 bases between them. The CDR3 totals 14 residues. Germline V gene lookup returns CDR1 MGHDK and CDR2 SYGVNS. The CDR3 loop reads CASSEYEGNYGYTF. For the CDR3, the DNA is TGTGCCAGCAGTGAATATGAGGGAAACTATGGCTACACCTTC.

This clonotype was recorded a few times. The V call is TRBV20-1, the J call TRBJ2-1, with 9 nucleotides matching TRBD2. The V gene's germline CDR1 is DFQATT and CDR2 SNEGSKA (reference sequence). There are 12 residues in the CDR3. The V segment lost 0 bases and the J segment 12 bases; nucleotides outside the gene matches: 3. CDR3 amino acids: CSARDHSGGQFF. The CDR3 nucleotides read TGCAGTGCTAGAGATCATAGCGGGGGGCAGTTCTTC.

This clonotype was observed at least ten times. This chain uses TRBV7-2 with TRBJ2-3, with D perhaps given as TRBD1 or TRBD2 (6 bases each). Germline V lookup: CDR1 SGHTA, CDR2 FQGNSA. The CDR3 is 15 residues long. The germline V and J ends were trimmed by 1 base and 2 bases, with 10 bases remaining between them. The CDR3: CASSLGGALTDTQYF. CDR3 in DNA: TGTGCCAGCAGCTTAGGGGGGGCCCTCACAGATACGCAGTATTTT.